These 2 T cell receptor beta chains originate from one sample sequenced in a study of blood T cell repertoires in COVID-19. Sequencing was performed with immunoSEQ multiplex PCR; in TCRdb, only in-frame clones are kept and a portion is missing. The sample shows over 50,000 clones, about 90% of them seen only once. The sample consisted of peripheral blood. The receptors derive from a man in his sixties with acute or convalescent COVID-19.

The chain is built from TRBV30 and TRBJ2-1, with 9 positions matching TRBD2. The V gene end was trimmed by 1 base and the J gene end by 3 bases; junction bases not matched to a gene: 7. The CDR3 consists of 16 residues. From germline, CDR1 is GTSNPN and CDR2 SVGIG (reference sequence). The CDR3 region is CAWSEAAGGLYNEQFF. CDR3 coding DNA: TGTGCCTGGAGTGAGGCAGCGGGGGGCCTCTACAATGAGCAGTTCTTC. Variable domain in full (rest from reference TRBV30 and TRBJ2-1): SQTIHQWPATLVQPVGSPLSLECTVEGTSNPNLYWYRQAAGRGLQLLFYSVGIGQISSEVPQNLSASRPQDRQFILSSKKLLLSDSGFYLCAWSEAAGGLYNEQFFGPGTRLTVL.

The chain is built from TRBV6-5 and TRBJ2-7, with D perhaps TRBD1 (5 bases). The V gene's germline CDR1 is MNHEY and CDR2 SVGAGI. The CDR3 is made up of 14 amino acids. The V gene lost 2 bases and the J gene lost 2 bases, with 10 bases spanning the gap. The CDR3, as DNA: TGTGCCAGCAGTTACGGGCAGGGCACCTACGAGCAGTACTTC. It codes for CASSYGQGTYEQYF.